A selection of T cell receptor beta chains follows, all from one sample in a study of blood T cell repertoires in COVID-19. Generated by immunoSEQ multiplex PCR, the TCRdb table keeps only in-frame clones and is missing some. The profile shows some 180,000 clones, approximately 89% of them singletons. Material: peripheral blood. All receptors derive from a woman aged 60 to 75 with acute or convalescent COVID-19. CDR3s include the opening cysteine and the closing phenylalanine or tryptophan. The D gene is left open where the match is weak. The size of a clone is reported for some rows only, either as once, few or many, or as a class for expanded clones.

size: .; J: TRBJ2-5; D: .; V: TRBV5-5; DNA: TGTGCCAGCAGCCCGGGGGTACAGGACTGGGGGGAGACCCAGTACTTC; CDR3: CASSPGVQDWGETQYF
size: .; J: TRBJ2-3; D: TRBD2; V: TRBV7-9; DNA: TGTGCCAGCAGCAAGGGACTAGCGGTCACAGATACGCAGTATTTT; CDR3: CASSKGLAVTDTQYF
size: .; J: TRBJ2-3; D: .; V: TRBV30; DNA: TGTGCCCGATCTGGGGGCCTCACAGATACGCAGTATTTT; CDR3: CARSGGLTDTQYF
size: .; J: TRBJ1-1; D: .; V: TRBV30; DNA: TGTGCCTGGAGTTTCCGCCCCGGAGGGACTGAAGCTTTCTTT; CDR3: CAWSFRPGGTEAFF
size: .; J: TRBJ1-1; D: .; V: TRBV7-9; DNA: TGTGCCAGCAGCCTCCTGACAGGCACTGAAGCTTTCTTT; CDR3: CASSLLTGTEAFF
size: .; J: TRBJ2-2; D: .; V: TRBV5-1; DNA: TGCGCCAGCAGCAGCAGGGGGAACACCGGGGAGCTGTTTTTT; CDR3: CASSSRGNTGELFF
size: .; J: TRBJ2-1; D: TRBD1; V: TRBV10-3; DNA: TGTGCCATCAGGGGACAGGGGGCGACTTACAATGAGCAGTTCTTC; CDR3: CAIRGQGATYNEQFF
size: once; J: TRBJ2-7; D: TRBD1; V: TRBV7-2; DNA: TGTGCCAGCAGCTTAGGGCAGGGGGCCTTCTACGAGCAGTACTTC; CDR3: CASSLGQGAFYEQYF
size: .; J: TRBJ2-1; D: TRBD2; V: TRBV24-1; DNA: TGTGCCACCCGAAAAACTAGCGGGAGTAACAATGAGCAGTTCTTC; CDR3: CATRKTSGSNNEQFF
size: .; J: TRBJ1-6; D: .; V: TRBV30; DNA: TGTGCCTGGAGTGTGAGTAAGGGGATGACACCCCTCCACTTT; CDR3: CAWSVSKGMTPLHF
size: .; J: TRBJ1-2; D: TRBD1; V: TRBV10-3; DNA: TGTGCCATCAGTGAGGGACAGGGCATAGCTAACTATGGCTACACCTTC; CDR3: CAISEGQGIANYGYTF
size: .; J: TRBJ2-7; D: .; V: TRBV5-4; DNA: TGTGCCAGCAGCTTGGCCGACAGGTTAAAGCCCTACGAGCAGTACTTC; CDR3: CASSLADRLKPYEQYF
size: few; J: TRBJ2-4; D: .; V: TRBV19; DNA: TGTGCCAGTAGTATTATCGCGGGGACTTTTAAAAACATTCAGTACTTC; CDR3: CASSIIAGTFKNIQYF
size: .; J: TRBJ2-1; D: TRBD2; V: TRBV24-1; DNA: TGTGCCACCAGTGACCGTCAGATGACTAGCGGGAGAATCAATGAGCAGTTCTTC; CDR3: CATSDRQMTSGRINEQFF
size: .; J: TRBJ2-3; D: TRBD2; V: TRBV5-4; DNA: TGTGCCAGCAGCTTGACTAGCGGGCCTACAGATACGCAGTATTTT; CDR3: CASSLTSGPTDTQYF
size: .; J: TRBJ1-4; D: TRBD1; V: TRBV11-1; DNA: TGTGCCAGCAGCCCCGGACAGGGCGAAAAACTGTTTTTT; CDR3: CASSPGQGEKLFF
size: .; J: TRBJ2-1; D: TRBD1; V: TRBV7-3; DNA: TGTGCCAGCAGCTTAGGCCCAGGGGGCCTCAATGAGCAGTTCTTC; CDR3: CASSLGPGGLNEQFF
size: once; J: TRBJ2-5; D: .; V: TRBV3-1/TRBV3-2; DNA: TGTGCCAGCAGCGAGGGATATCAAGAGACCCAGTACTTC; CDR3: CASSEGYQETQYF
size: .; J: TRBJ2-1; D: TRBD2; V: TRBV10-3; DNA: TGTGCCATCAGCGGTGGACTAGCGGGTATCTCCTACAATGAGCAGTTCTTC; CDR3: CAISGGLAGISYNEQFF
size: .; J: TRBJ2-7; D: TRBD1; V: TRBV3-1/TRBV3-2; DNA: TGTGCCAGCAGGGGGACCGGGACAGGGCCTCTCGAGCAGTACTTC; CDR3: CASRGTGTGPLEQYF
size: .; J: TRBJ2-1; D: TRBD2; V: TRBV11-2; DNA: TGTGCCAGCAGCACCCGGACTAGCGGGAGGGCTGCGAATGAGCAGTTCTTC; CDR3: CASSTRTSGRAANEQFF
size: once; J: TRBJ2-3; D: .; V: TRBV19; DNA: TGTGCCAGCAGCCGATCTAGCCGGCTAGATACGCAGTATTTT; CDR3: CASSRSSRLDTQYF
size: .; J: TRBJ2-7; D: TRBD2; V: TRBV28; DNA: TGTGCCAGTGCCGCGGGACTAGCGCTCGAGCAGTACTTC; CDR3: CASAAGLALEQYF
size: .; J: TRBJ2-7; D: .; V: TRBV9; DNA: TGTGCCAGCAGCCAGGACAGTAACCCGGGGGAGCAGTACTTC; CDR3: CASSQDSNPGEQYF
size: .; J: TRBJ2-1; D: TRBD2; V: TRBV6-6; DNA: TGTGCCAGCAGCAGTAGCCTAGCGGGAGTCAATGAGCAGTTCTTC; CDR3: CASSSSLAGVNEQFF
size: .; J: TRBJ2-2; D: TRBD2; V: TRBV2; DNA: TGTGCCAGCAACCGACACCCCCGAATTGCGGGAGTAGGCGGGGAGCTGTTTTTT; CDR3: CASNRHPRIAGVGGELFF
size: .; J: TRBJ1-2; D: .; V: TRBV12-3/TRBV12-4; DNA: TGTGCCAGCAGTCGACAGGCAATCTATGGCTACACCTTC; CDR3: CASSRQAIYGYTF
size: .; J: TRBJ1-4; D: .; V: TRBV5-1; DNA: TGCGCCAGCGGACTATCACAGTTCGCTAATGAAAAACTGTTTTTT; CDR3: CASGLSQFANEKLFF
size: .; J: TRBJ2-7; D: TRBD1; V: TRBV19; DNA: TGTGCCAGTAGGGTAACAGGGGGAGAGGGCTACGAGCAGTACTTC; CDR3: CASRVTGGEGYEQYF
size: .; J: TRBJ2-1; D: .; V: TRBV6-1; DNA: TGTGCCAGCAGTGAAGTGTTAAATGAGCAGTTCTTC; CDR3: CASSEVLNEQFF
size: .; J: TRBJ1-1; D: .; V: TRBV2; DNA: TGTGCCAGCAGTATAACAGGAGTCGGTGGAGCTTTCTTT; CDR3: CASSITGVGGAFF
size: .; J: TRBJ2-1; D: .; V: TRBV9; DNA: TGTGCCAGCAGCGTAGTTTCTAGCATAGCCTCCTACAATGAGCAGTTCTTC; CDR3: CASSVVSSIASYNEQFF
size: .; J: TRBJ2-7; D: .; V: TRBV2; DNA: TGTGCCAGTACCCCTTGGGGAGGCGAGCAGTACTTC; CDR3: CASTPWGGEQYF
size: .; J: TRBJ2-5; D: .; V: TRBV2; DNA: TGTGCCAGCAGTACTAGCTTGTCAGTCCAGACCCAGTACTTC; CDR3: CASSTSLSVQTQYF
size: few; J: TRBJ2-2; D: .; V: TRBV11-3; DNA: TGTGCCAGCAGCTTAGAGAGCGGAGTGAACACCGGGGAGCTGTTTTTT; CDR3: CASSLESGVNTGELFF
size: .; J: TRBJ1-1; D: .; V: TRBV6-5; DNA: TGTGCCAGCAGTCTAGCCAGAACTTGGAACACTGAAGCTTTCTTT; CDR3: CASSLARTWNTEAFF
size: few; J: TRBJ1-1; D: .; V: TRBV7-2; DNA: TGTGCCAGCAGCTCTCAGATGAACACTGAAGCTTTCTTT; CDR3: CASSSQMNTEAFF
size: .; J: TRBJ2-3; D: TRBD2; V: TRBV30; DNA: TGTGCCTGGAGGACTAGCGTCCATACGCAGTATTTT; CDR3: CAWRTSVHTQYF
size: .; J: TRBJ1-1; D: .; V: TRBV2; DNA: TGTGCCAGCAGTCCTAACCCCCCGACTCTTGGCACTGAAGCTTTCTTT; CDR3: CASSPNPPTLGTEAFF
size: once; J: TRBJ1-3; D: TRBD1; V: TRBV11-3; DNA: TGTGCCAGCAGCTTATGGGGACAGTCAGCTGGAAACACCATATATTTT; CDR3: CASSLWGQSAGNTIYF
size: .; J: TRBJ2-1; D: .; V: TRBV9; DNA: TGTGCCAGCAGCCCCCAGGGGTCAGCCTACAATGAGCAGTTCTTC; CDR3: CASSPQGSAYNEQFF
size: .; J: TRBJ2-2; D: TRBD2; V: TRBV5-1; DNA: TGCGCCAGCAAGGTGACTAGCGGGTCCGGCGGCGGGGAGCTGTTTTTT; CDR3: CASKVTSGSGGGELFF
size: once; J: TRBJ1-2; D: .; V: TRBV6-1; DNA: TGTGCCAGCAGTGACCGTCCCAACTATGGCTACACCTTC; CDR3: CASSDRPNYGYTF